These 24 T cell receptor beta chains share one sample of origin, sequenced in a study of long-term antiretroviral therapy in people with HIV. Survey-level immunoSEQ v3.0 assays were run. Data came from immunoSEQ multiplex PCR; TCRdb stores just in-frame clones and leaves some out. The data contain 13,000 to 15,000 clones, 70% to 85% of them singletons. The sample was unsorted PBMCs, taken 0.4 years after starting antiretroviral therapy. The receptors were gathered from a man aged 25 to 45 with HIV.

This clone has more than one count but fewer than ten. V usage is TRBV30 and J usage is TRBJ1-6; TRBD1 is a possible D gene (5 bases). Trimming shortened V by 1 base and J by 12 bases, and 16 bases separated the two germline ends. Per the germline V gene, CDR1 is GTSNPN and CDR2 is SVGIG (reference sequence). The CDR3 spans 14 residues. The CDR3 bases are TGTGCCTGGAGTGCAGGGAGCGGTCTTGGACCCCTCCACTTT. Translation gives CAWSAGSGLGPLHF.

The chain is built from TRBV9 and TRBJ2-3; D is possibly TRBD2 (6 bases). This CDR3 has 14 residues. The V gene's germline CDR1 is SGDLS and CDR2 YYNGEE. V was cut by 4 bases and J by 3 bases, with 12 bases left in between. The chain's CDR3 is CASSLEGFTDTQYF. Written as DNA, the CDR3 is TGTGCCAGCAGCCTGGAGGGGTTTACAGATACGCAGTATTTT. The variable domain in full, with the rest retrieved from reference TRBV9 and TRBJ2-3, is DSGVTQTPKHLITATGQRVTLRCSPRSGDLSVYWYQQSLDQGLQFLIQYYNGEERAKGNILERFSAQQFPDLHSELNLSSLELGDSALYFCASSLEGFTDTQYFGPGTRLTVL.

The rearrangement links TRBV19 to TRBJ1-5, with 10 bases aligning to TRBD1. V gave up 3 bases and J gave up 3 bases; unmatched junction bases: 8. Per the germline V gene, CDR1 is LNHDA and CDR2 is SQIVND (reference sequence). The CDR3 is 17 amino acids. As DNA, the CDR3 is TGTGCCAGTAGTATGGATGTGACAGGGGGCATCAATCAGCCCCAGCATTTT. Protein product: CASSMDVTGGINQPQHF. Filled out from reference TRBV19 and TRBJ1-5, the complete variable domain reads DGGITQSPKYLFRKEGQNVTLSCEQNLNHDAMYWYRQDPGQGLRLIYYSQIVNDFQKGDIAEGYSVSREKKESFPLTVTSAQKNPTAFYLCASSMDVTGGINQPQHFGDGTRLSIL.

The rearrangement links TRBV28 to TRBJ2-3; 10 bases are a match to TRBD2. The CDR3 contains 17 residues. Unmatched junction bases numbered 13, after V lost 5 bases and J lost 5 bases. Germline CDR1 MDHEN, CDR2 SYDVKM. This chain's CDR3 is CASSPYEAGGAEDTQYF. The DNA of the CDR3 is TGTGCCAGCAGTCCCTACGAAGCGGGGGGGGCCGAAGATACGCAGTATTTT. Full variable domain (missing parts from reference TRBV28 and TRBJ2-3): DVKVTQSSRYLVKRTGEKVFLECVQDMDHENMFWYRQDPGLGLRLIYFSYDVKMKEKGDIPEGYSVSREKKERFSLILESASTNQTSMYLCASSPYEAGGAEDTQYFGPGTRLTVL.

V usage is TRBV7-6 and J usage is TRBJ2-7; 12 nucleotides line up with TRBD1. This CDR3 comprises 19 residues. Looked up from germline, CDR1 is SGHVS and CDR2 is FNYEAQ. V shed 1 base, J shed 2 bases, and the junction held 12 bases outside the gene matches. The CDR3 region is CASSLGRAGTGGLPYEQYF. The CDR3 nucleotides read TGTGCCAGCAGCTTAGGCCGGGCCGGGACAGGGGGCTTACCCTACGAGCAGTACTTC.

The rearrangement joins TRBV28 to TRBJ1-2; TRBD1 matches 7 bases. Germline CDR1 and CDR2: MDHEN and SYDVKM. CDR3 size: 10 residues. CDR3 sequence: CGTGNYGYTF. As DNA, the CDR3 is TGTGGGACAGGAAACTATGGCTACACCTTC.

This chain joins TRBV2 and TRBJ1-2; D is unresolved. Per the germline V gene, CDR1 is SNHLY and CDR2 is FYNNEI. V gave up 0 bases and J gave up 5 bases, with 10 bases separating them. This CDR3 spans 14 amino acids. The chain's CDR3 is CASSEAEPEYGYTF. The CDR3 DNA reads TGTGCCAGCAGTGAAGCGGAGCCCGAGTATGGCTACACCTTC.

V and J are TRBV19 and TRBJ2-2, with D possibly TRBD1 on 6 matching bases. The germline CDR1 and CDR2 sequences are LNHDA and SQIVND (reference sequence). Trimming took 6 bases from V and 1 from J, leaving 9 bases between them. This CDR3 is 14 amino acids long. The DNA of the CDR3 is TGTGCCAGTAGCGACAGGAAGAACACCGGGGAGCTGTTTTTT. As protein: CASSDRKNTGELFF. Complete variable domain (other parts from reference TRBV19 and TRBJ2-2): DGGITQSPKYLFRKEGQNVTLSCEQNLNHDAMYWYRQDPGQGLRLIYYSQIVNDFQKGDIAEGYSVSREKKESFPLTVTSAQKNPTAFYLCASSDRKNTGELFFGEGSRLTVL.

Regarding this clone: A junction boundary mismatches the germline segment, possibly from a read error. V and J are TRBV6-5 and TRBJ1-4; 7 bases are shared with TRBD1. Germline CDR1 MNHEY, CDR2 SVGAGI. This CDR3 comprises 11 residues. The CDR3 DNA is TGTGCCAGCAGTTCGGGACAGACGTTGGTTTTT. It codes for CASSSGQTLVF.

This clone came up a few times. The chain uses TRBV6-6 and TRBJ2-3; 9 bases agree with TRBD2. Germline V gene lookup returns CDR1 MNHNY and CDR2 SVGAGI (reference sequence). The CDR3 totals 16 residues. The junction had 6 bases not matched to a gene; V was cut back by 4 bases and J by 1 base. DNA of the CDR3: TGTGCCAGCAGTTCAGATCGGACTAGCGGCACAGATACGCAGTATTTT. Amino acid sequence: CASSSDRTSGTDTQYF.

The chain recombines TRBV6-5 with TRBJ2-2, with 7 bases identical to TRBD2. CDR3 length: 14 residues. Per germline, CDR1 MNHEY and CDR2 SVGAGI. Trimming removed 4 bases from V and 7 bases from J; junction bases left unmatched: 6. CDR3 protein: CASSSDPGGGELFF. The DNA for the CDR3 is TGTGCCAGCAGTTCCGACCCGGGGGGCGGGGAGCTGTTTTTT.

The rearrangement joins TRBV5-6 to TRBJ2-5; 9 nucleotides match TRBD1. The CDR3 totals 14 residues. Per the germline V gene, CDR1 is SGHDT and CDR2 is YYEEEE. Trimming removed 4 bases from V and 4 bases from J; junction bases left unmatched: 5. This chain's CDR3 is CASSRGQGTETQYF. For the CDR3, the DNA is TGTGCCAGCAGCCGGGGACAGGGTACAGAGACCCAGTACTTC. The full variable domain, completed using reference TRBV5-6 and TRBJ2-5, is DAGVTQSPTHLIKTRGQQVTLRCSPKSGHDTVSWYQQALGQGPQFIFQYYEEEERQRGNFPDRFSGHQFPNYSSELNVNALLLGDSALYLCASSRGQGTETQYFGPGTRLLVL.

V usage is TRBV11-2 and J usage is TRBJ2-3, with 9 nucleotides matching TRBD1. Unmatched junction bases numbered 12, after V lost 7 bases and J lost 4 bases. The CDR3 extends over 16 amino acids. Germline V gives CDR1 SGHAT, CDR2 FQNNGV. The CDR3 nucleotides are TGTGCCAGCATCCGGCTGAAGGGACAGGGACCAGATACGCAGTATTTT. Amino acids: CASIRLKGQGPDTQYF.

The chain uses TRBV7-6 and TRBJ1-5, with TRBD1 matching 11 bases. This CDR3 has 15 residues. With V trimmed by 5 bases and J by 6 bases, 6 bases remained unmatched. From germline, CDR1 is SGHVS and CDR2 FNYEAQ. The CDR3 DNA follows: TGTGCCAGCAGCCTGGGACAGGGGGTTGCTCAGCCCCAGCATTTT. Encoded protein: CASSLGQGVAQPQHF.

V usage is TRBV7-3 and J usage is TRBJ1-6, with a tentative D call TRBD1 (5 bases). Trimming removed 1 base from V and 10 bases from J, with 14 bases in between. This CDR3 comprises 15 residues. Germline V CDR1 and CDR2: SGHTA, FQGTGA. The CDR3 coding sequence is TGTGCCAGCAGCTTAAATGCGGGGGTTATCTCACCCCTCCACTTT. As protein: CASSLNAGVISPLHF.

This rearrangement joins TRBV9 to TRBJ2-4; D may match TRBD1 or TRBD2 (5 bases each). CDR1 and CDR2 from the germline V gene are SGDLS and YYNGEE. Between the trimmed V and J ends, which lost 2 bases and 1 base, there was a span of 10 bases. This CDR3 contains 15 residues. The CDR3 here is CASSVGTDAKNIQYF. CDR3 DNA: TGTGCCAGCAGCGTGGGGACGGATGCCAAAAACATTCAGTACTTC.

This clone was recorded a few times. The chain joins TRBV23-1 to TRBJ2-7; 11 nucleotides agree with TRBD1. TRBV23-1 falls under the ORF class, with uncertain function. This CDR3 has 15 residues. Germline trimming cut 4 bases from V and 0 bases from J; bases unmatched to any gene: 2. CDR3 sequence (DNA): TGCGCCAGCAGTCCCGGGACAGGGGGCTCCTACGAGCAGTACTTC. This sequence encodes CASSPGTGGSYEQYF.

This rearrangement joins TRBV11-1 to TRBJ1-1; D is unresolved. The CDR3 runs 14 residues. Trimming left V 1 base short and J 1 base short, with 7 bases between. The V gene's germline CDR1 is SGHAT and CDR2 FQDESV (reference sequence). The CDR3 is CASSLVDWNTEAFF. In DNA, the CDR3 is TGTGCCAGCAGCTTAGTGGATTGGAACACTGAAGCTTTCTTT.

About this clone itself: The DNA is left out, because the CDR3 cannot be placed on it with certainty; the CDR3 is given as TCRdb lists it. The CDR3 sequence is CASSLVASGSVKYF. This chain connects TRBV5-6 to TRBJ2-7; the DNA was not compared with TRBD2, the D call given in the table. The CDR3 has 14 amino acids, counting both end residues. Looked up from germline, CDR1 is SGHDT and CDR2 is YYEEEE.

The J gene is TRBJ2-5, the V gene TRBV11-3, with 10 bases matching TRBD1. The germline V gene has CDR1 SGHNT and CDR2 YENEEA. V gave up 4 bases and J gave up 7 bases; unmatched junction bases: 6. The CDR3 sequence is 14 residues long. The CDR3 region is CASSSTGGEGTQYF. In nucleotides, the CDR3 is TGTGCCAGCAGCTCGACAGGGGGCGAGGGGACCCAGTACTTC.

The chain links TRBV5-1 to TRBJ1-4; D is uncertain. Germline V gene data show CDR1 as SGHRS and CDR2 as YFSETQ. CDR3 length: 16 residues. Trimming stripped 0 bases from V and 4 bases from J, with 13 bases between. The CDR3 coding sequence is TGCGCCAGCAGCTTGGGTCCGGCGGCGGTTAATGAAAAACTGTTTTTT. Its protein is CASSLGPAAVNEKLFF.

The rearrangement uses TRBV11-2 and TRBJ2-2; 9 bases are a match to TRBD2. Unmatched junction bases numbered 5, after V lost 1 base and J lost 8 bases. Germline V gives CDR1 SGHAT, CDR2 FQNNGV. The CDR3 length is 15 residues. CDR3 coding DNA: TGTGCCAGCAGCTTAGGCGGGAGGGCCACTGGGGAGCTGTTTTTT. Protein sequence: CASSLGGRATGELFF.

The gene calls are TRBV11-2 and TRBJ2-1; a weak D match, TRBD2 (6 bases). The ends were cut back, 5 bases at V and 2 bases at J, with 22 bases in the middle. CDR3 size: 18 residues. CDR1 and CDR2 from the germline V gene are SGHAT and FQNNGV. CDR3 in amino acids: CASSHYNGRGPAYNEQFF. As DNA, the CDR3 is TGTGCCAGCAGCCATTACAACGGGCGGGGACCAGCCTACAATGAGCAGTTCTTC.

This chain joins TRBV25-1 and TRBJ2-5; TRBD2 matches 14 bases. CDR3 length equals 16 residues. Trimming took 3 bases from V and 5 from J; bases not matched to a gene: 5. Germline CDR1 MGHDK, CDR2 SYGVNS. This CDR3 reads CASSDGLAGGRETQYF. The DNA of the CDR3 is TGTGCCAGCAGTGACGGACTAGCGGGAGGTAGGGAGACCCAGTACTTC.